This TCR beta chain emerged from a study of PD-L1 blockade in urothelial cancer. Study context: Investigators checked blood 3 weeks (second dose) and 6 weeks after treatment start. A median approximately 150,000 T cells were found in blood samples.

This CDR3 contains 17 residues. Germline trimming cut 2 bases from V and 4 bases from J; bases unmatched to any gene: 8. Germline V gives CDR1 SNHLY, CDR2 FYNNEI. Synthetically made TCR analog templates were put into each PCR as spikes. Profiling relied on immunoSEQ multiplex PCR, and the TCRdb table lists in-frame clones only, not all of them. The table records tens of thousands of clones, about 89% of them present only once. The chain joins TRBV2 to TRBJ2-5; 12 bases are a match to TRBD2. The sequencing used PBMCs, collected around atezolizumab (anti-PD-L1) treatment. The sequence was collected from a man aged 55 to 70 with urothelial cancer. The chain's CDR3 is CASSESTSGGRRETQYF. The CDR3 DNA sequence: TGTGCCAGCAGTGAATCCACTAGCGGGGGGAGGCGAGAGACCCAGTACTTC.